Listed here is a single T cell receptor beta chain. The antigen is not known. The sample is drawn from a study of shared clonotypes between healthy human individuals. The overall study: The composition of the donors was two women and a few men aged 18 to 49. Regarding the study as a whole: Sharing across four donors was highest in naive CD4 (approximately 5%) and lowest in memory CD8 (approximately 0.4%).

Clones were read by immunoSEQ multiplex PCR, and TCRdb kept only the in-frame ones, dropping some. The sample has millions of clones, about 93% seen once; the top ten hold over 1.5%. Naive CD8 cells comprised CD45RO-negative, CCR7-positively selected cells, excluding terminally differentiated effector memory CD45RA+ cells. Adult donors, all healthy and HIV-negative, had no recent acute infections or vaccinations. V was cut by 4 bases and J by 1 base, with 14 bases left in between. The CDR3 loop spans 15 amino acids. Germline values: CDR1 SGDLS, CDR2 YYNGEE. V gene TRBV9 combines with J gene TRBJ1-1, with a weak D call TRBD1 (6 bases). The origin of this receptor is a man aged 18 to 30 in good health. Some clones in this sample may be carry-over from other donors' samples. Sequencing was carried out using naive CD8+ T cells from PBMCs. This CDR3 is CASSPKGRGNTEAFF. For the CDR3, the DNA is TGTGCCAGCAGCCCCAAGGGCAGGGGGAACACTGAAGCTTTCTTT.